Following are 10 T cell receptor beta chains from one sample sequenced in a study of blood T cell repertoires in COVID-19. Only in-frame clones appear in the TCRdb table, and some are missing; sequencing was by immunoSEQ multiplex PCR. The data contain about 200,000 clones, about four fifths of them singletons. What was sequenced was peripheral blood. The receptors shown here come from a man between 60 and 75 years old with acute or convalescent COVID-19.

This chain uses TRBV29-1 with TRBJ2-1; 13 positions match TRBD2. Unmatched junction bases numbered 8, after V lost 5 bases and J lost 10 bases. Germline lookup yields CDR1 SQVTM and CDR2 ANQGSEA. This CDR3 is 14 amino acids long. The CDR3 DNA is TGCAGCGTTCGTAGACTAGCGGGGGGTCCCGAGCAGTTCTTC. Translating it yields CSVRRLAGGPEQFF.

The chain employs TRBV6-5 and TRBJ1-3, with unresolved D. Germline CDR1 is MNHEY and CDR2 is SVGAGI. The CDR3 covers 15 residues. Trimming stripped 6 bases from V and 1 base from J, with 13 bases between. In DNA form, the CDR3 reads TGTGCCAGCAGCCCCGTATGGCCTTCTGGAAACACCATATATTTT. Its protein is CASSPVWPSGNTIYF.

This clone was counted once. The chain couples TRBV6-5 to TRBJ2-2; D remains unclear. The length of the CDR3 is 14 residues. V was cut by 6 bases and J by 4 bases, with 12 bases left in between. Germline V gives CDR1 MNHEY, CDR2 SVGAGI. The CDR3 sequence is CASSQSSVTGELFF. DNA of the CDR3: TGTGCCAGCAGCCAAAGTTCAGTCACCGGGGAGCTGTTTTTT.

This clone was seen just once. The CDR3 DNA is TGTGCCAGTAGTTCCCAAGCGGGGGAGGCCTACAATGAGCAGTTCTTC. Its protein is CASSSQAGEAYNEQFF. The V gene is TRBV19, the J gene TRBJ2-1; 8 nucleotides match TRBD2. Germline V gives CDR1 LNHDA, CDR2 SQIVND (reference sequence). V shed 5 bases, J shed 2 bases, and the junction held 8 bases outside the gene matches. The CDR3 contains 16 residues.

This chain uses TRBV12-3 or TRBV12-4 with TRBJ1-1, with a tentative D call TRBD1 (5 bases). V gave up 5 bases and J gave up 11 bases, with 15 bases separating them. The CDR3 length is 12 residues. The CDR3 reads CASSERTRDAFF. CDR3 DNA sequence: TGTGCCAGCAGTGAAAGAACCAGGGATGCTTTCTTT.

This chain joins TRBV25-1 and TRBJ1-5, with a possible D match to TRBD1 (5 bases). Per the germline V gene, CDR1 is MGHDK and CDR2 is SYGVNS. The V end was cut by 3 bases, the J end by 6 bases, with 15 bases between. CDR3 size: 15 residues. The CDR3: CASSDSGGSVQPQHF. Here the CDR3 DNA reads TGTGCCAGCAGTGATTCGGGGGGGAGCGTTCAGCCCCAGCATTTT.

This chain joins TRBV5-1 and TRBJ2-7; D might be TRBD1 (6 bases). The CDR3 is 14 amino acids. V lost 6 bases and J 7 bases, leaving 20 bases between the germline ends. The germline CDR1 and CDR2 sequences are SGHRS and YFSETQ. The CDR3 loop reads CASKPVQGEGEQYF. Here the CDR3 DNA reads TGCGCCAGCAAACCCGTACAGGGAGAGGGAGAGCAGTACTTC.

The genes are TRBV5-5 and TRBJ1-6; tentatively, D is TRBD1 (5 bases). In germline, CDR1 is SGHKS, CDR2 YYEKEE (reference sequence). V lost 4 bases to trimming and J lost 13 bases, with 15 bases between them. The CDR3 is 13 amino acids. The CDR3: CASSPVADSPLHF. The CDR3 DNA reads TGTGCCAGCAGCCCGGTAGCAGACAGTCCCCTCCACTTT.

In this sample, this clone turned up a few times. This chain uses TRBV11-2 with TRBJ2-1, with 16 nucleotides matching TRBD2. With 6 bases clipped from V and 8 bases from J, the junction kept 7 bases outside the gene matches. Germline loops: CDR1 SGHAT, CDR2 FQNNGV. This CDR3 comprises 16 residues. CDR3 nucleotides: TGTGCCAGCAGAACGGGACTAGCGGGAGGGCCCGATGAGCAGTTCTTC. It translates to CASRTGLAGGPDEQFF.

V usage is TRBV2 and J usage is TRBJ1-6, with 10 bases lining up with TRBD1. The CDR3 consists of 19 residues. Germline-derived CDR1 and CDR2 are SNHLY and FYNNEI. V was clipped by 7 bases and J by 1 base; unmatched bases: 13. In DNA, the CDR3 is TGTGCCAGCACTCCCCTGACAGGGGGCCAGGGTTCCTATAATTCACCCCTCCACTTT. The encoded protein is CASTPLTGGQGSYNSPLHF.